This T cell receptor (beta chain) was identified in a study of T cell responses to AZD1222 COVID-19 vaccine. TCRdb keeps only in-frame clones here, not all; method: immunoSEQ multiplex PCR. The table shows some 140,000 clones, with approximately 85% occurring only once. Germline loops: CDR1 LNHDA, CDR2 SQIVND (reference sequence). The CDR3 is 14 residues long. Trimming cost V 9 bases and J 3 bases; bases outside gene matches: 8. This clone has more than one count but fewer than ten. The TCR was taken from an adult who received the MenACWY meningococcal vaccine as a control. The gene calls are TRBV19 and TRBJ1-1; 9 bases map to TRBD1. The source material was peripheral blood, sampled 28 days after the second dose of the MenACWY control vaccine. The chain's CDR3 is CARAGDREDTEAFF. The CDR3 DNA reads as TGTGCCAGGGCCGGGGACAGGGAGGACACTGAAGCTTTCTTT.